The source of this T cell receptor (beta chain) is a study of cytomegalovirus exposure and HLA in healthy donors. The primer mix had 60 Vbeta and 13 Jbeta primers. Libraries were prepared by immunoSEQ multiplex PCR; TCRdb keeps only in-frame clonotypes and omits some of them. The sample has almost 85,000 clones, around 78% seen once. The germline V gene has CDR1 SGHNT and CDR2 YYREEE (reference sequence). This CDR3 comprises 20 residues. V lost 3 bases to trimming and J lost 2 bases; unmatched junction nucleotides: 13. This chain links TRBV5-4 with TRBJ2-2, with 13 positions matching TRBD2. Specimen: PBMCs. The sequence was obtained from a male donor in good health and CMV-seropositive. CDR3: CASSSRRGTSGVVNTGELFF. The DNA of the CDR3 is TGTGCCAGCAGCTCCCGACGGGGGACTAGCGGGGTTGTAAACACCGGGGAGCTGTTTTTT.